Listed below are T cell receptor beta chains from one sample, sequenced in a study of response to subunit inactivated influenza vaccine. TCRdb ran MiXCR on the RT-PCR reads and lists one entry per CDR3 protein. The data show roughly 650,000 distinct CDR3 sequences, 15% to 17% seen once. The sample in question was PBMCs from blood, obtained 11 to 12 days after vaccination. These receptors all stem from a man between 45 and 60 years old who received an inactivated influenza vaccine. Each CDR3 is given with its conserved first and last residue. A D gene is named only where the DNA matches it firmly. Rows may omit the clone size; those that give it use once, few, many or a size class.

j_call,clone_size,d_call,v_call,cdr3_aa,cdr3_nt
TRBJ2-3,many,TRBD1,TRBV4-3,CASSQRDRPHDTQYF,TGCGCCAGCAGCCAACGGGACAGACCACACGATACGCAGTATTTT
TRBJ1-5,few,TRBD1,TRBV6-1,CASTLIVGQSSNQPQHF,TGTGCCAGCACCCTAATTGTGGGACAGTCTAGCAATCAGCCCCAGCATTTT
TRBJ2-1,-,TRBD1,TRBV29-1,CSALDRDNNEQFF,TGCAGCGCCCTGGACAGGGATAACAATGAGCAGTTCTTC
TRBJ1-5,-,-,TRBV12-3/TRBV12-4,CASSLSSGQTNQPQHF,TGTGCCAGCAGTTTAAGTTCAGGGCAGACTAATCAGCCCCAGCATTTT
TRBJ2-1,many,TRBD2,TRBV7-2,CASSLTSGSNVPTYNEQFF,TGTGCCAGCAGCTTGACTAGCGGGAGTAACGTACCCACCTACAATGAGCAGTTCTTC
TRBJ2-7,-,-,TRBV7-2,CASSFPDFSYEQYF,TGTGCCAGCAGCTTCCCGGACTTCTCCTACGAGCAGTACTTC
TRBJ2-3,few,TRBD1,TRBV20-1,CSARPLTGTSSDTQYF,TGCAGTGCTCGACCCCTGACAGGGACCAGCTCAGATACGCAGTATTTT
TRBJ2-2,few,-,TRBV7-2,CASSLTTFTGELFF,TGTGCCAGCAGCTTAACGACGTTCACCGGGGAGCTGTTTTTT
TRBJ2-5,many,-,TRBV5-6,CASSFTTSKTQYF,TGTGCCAGCAGCTTCACCACCTCGAAGACCCAGTACTTC
TRBJ2-3,few,-,TRBV9,CASSVAGVVADTQYF,TGTGCCAGCAGCGTAGCCGGTGTGGTCGCAGATACGCAGTATTTT
TRBJ2-1,-,TRBD2,TRBV6-2/TRBV6-3,CARATGRGRIYNEQFF,TGTGCCCGCGCTACGGGGCGCGGGAGAATCTACAATGAGCAGTTCTTC
TRBJ2-1,few,TRBD2,TRBV24-1,CATSRLAGGYNEQFF,TGTGCCACCAGCCGGCTAGCGGGAGGATACAATGAGCAGTTCTTC
TRBJ2-3,-,-,TRBV5-1,CASSLVRGESDTQYF,TGCGCCAGCAGCTTGGTTAGGGGCGAGTCAGATACGCAGTATTTT
TRBJ2-5,once,TRBD1,TRBV10-3,CAISEMGQGAETQYF,TGTGCCATCAGTGAGATGGGACAGGGGGCAGAGACCCAGTACTTC
TRBJ2-5,-,-,TRBV7-2,CASSPDRYRMYF,TGTGCCAGCAGCCCGGATCGTTACAGGATGTACTTC
TRBJ1-5,few,-,TRBV7-2,CASSLLSGPQHF,TGTGCCAGCAGCTTACTTTCAGGGCCCCAGCATTTT
TRBJ1-5,few,-,TRBV7-2,CASSFYRDQPQHF,TGTGCCAGCAGCTTTTACAGGGATCAGCCCCAGCATTTT
TRBJ1-5,once,-,TRBV12-3/TRBV12-4,CASSYGGLIQPQHF,TGTGCCAGCAGTTACGGGGGGCTGATCCAGCCCCAGCATTTT
TRBJ2-1,-,-,TRBV5-6,CASIRYNEQFF,TGTGCCAGCATCCGGTACAATGAGCAGTTCTTC
TRBJ2-1,-,TRBD2,TRBV5-1,CASSSQRGADNEQFF,TGCGCCAGCAGCTCTCAGCGGGGGGCGGACAATGAGCAGTTCTTC
TRBJ2-2,-,-,TRBV24-1,CATSRGSGELFF,TGTGCCACCAGTCGAGGCTCCGGGGAGCTGTTTTTT
TRBJ2-1,few,TRBD1,TRBV6-2/TRBV6-3,CASTRTGNNEQFF,TGTGCCAGCACCCGGACAGGCAACAATGAGCAGTTCTTC
TRBJ2-7,few,-,TRBV4-2,CASSQDDNSYEQYF,TGTGCCAGCAGCCAAGACGACAACTCCTACGAGCAGTACTTC
TRBJ1-2,-,TRBD1,TRBV12-5,CASGITGTGGPFTLGYTF,TGTGCTAGTGGAATTACCGGGACAGGGGGACCGTTTACGCTGGGCTACACCTTC
TRBJ1-2,-,-,TRBV12-3/TRBV12-4,CASNNPGSYGYTF,TGTGCCAGCAATAATCCCGGATCCTATGGCTACACCTTC
TRBJ1-3,-,TRBD1,TRBV10-3,CAISGGTAGNTIYF,TGTGCCATCAGTGGGGGGACAGCCGGAAACACCATATATTTT
TRBJ1-5,many,-,TRBV6-5,CASSYDSNQPQHF,TGTGCCAGCAGTTATGACAGCAATCAGCCCCAGCATTTT
TRBJ2-7,-,-,TRBV10-3,CAISESIAVYEQYF,TGTGCCATCAGTGAATCTATAGCCGTCTACGAGCAGTACTTC
TRBJ2-7,-,TRBD2,TRBV6-5,CASSYGVGTSDYEQYF,TGTGCCAGCAGTTACGGGGTCGGGACTAGCGACTACGAGCAGTACTTC
TRBJ2-5,few,-,TRBV2,CASIGKGPAETQYF,TGTGCCAGCATAGGGAAGGGTCCCGCGGAGACCCAGTACTTC
TRBJ2-3,many,-,TRBV29-1,CSVAQDTQYF,TGCAGCGTTGCCCAAGATACGCAGTATTTT
TRBJ2-1,few,TRBD2,TRBV7-2,CASSLGFGLDYNEQFF,TGTGCCAGCAGCTTAGGGTTCGGACTAGACTACAATGAGCAGTTCTTC
TRBJ1-4,few,-,TRBV7-2,CASSLQGRSDGKLFF,TGTGCCAGCAGCTTACAAGGACGGTCGGACGGGAAACTGTTTTTT
TRBJ2-1,few,-,TRBV29-1,CSVARTPNKDEQFF,TGCAGCGTTGCTCGGACTCCGAACAAGGATGAGCAGTTCTTC
TRBJ2-2,-,TRBD2,TRBV15,CATSRGLAGGPNTGELFF,TGTGCCACCAGCAGAGGACTAGCGGGAGGGCCTAACACCGGGGAGCTGTTTTTT
TRBJ2-5,-,TRBD2,TRBV29-1,CSSSGLAGGPETQYF,TGCAGCTCCTCCGGCCTAGCGGGAGGGCCGGAGACCCAGTACTTC
TRBJ2-1,few,-,TRBV14,CASSQEVSYNEQFF,TGTGCCAGCAGCCAAGAGGTTAGCTACAATGAGCAGTTCTTC
TRBJ1-1,few,-,TRBV20-1,CSASLGVNTEAFF,TGCAGTGCTAGTTTAGGGGTGAACACTGAAGCTTTCTTT
TRBJ2-7,few,TRBD2,TRBV7-9,CASSAGWRGSSYEQYF,TGTGCCAGCAGCGCGGGCTGGCGGGGGAGCTCCTACGAGCAGTACTTC
TRBJ1-1,few,-,TRBV10-3,CAISGTTIEAFF,TGTGCCATCAGTGGGACCACTATTGAAGCTTTCTTT
TRBJ1-2,-,TRBD1,TRBV7-2,CASSNTRTGGTYGYTF,TGTGCCAGCAGCAACACCCGGACAGGGGGAACCTATGGCTACACCTTC
TRBJ2-7,-,-,TRBV9,CASSVNGDEQYF,TGTGCCAGCAGCGTAAATGGAGACGAGCAGTACTTC